The TCR beta chain described here comes from a study of blood T cell repertoires in COVID-19 (dated by TCRdb to about 2020). The study in broad terms: The collaborator samples originated in the United States, Italy and Spain and spanned the acute and convalescent phases of COVID-19. The prospective study material was composed of cDNA or gDNA derived from T cells, B-cell-depleted T cells, or PBMCs. Deeply sampled blood TCRbeta repertoires from subjects exposed to, actively infected with, or recovered from COVID-19 were included in the dataset. A freely available public database, intended as a resource for researchers studying the immune response to SARS-CoV-2, is where the repertoires were released. Samples came from the ongoing ImmuneRACE study (first 160 participants) plus 1,254 subjects from 6 global collaborators. A de-identified subject ID, COVID-19 status, age in years and sex were almost always included in the sample metadata. Where HLA class I and class II types were available, the types were taken from metadata supplied by the sample provider, not from assay-based typing. Broader findings and caveats from the paper: The amount of clinical and demographic metadata varied by source and participant and was provided uncurated.

Notes on this clone: No antigen is known for it. Per-base qualities were not stored, and no clone one base away is much larger.

TCRbeta CDR3 regions were amplified from genomic DNA using the immunoSEQ Assay, a bias-controlled multiplex PCR. The study's processing was this. The number of nucleated cells in each sample was estimated by amplification of reference gene primers within the assay. Sequence reads were collapsed and filtered to measure the absolute abundance of every unique TCRbeta CDR3 rearrangement. For each sample, productive Simpson clonality was calculated as the square root of Simpson's diversity index across productive rearrangements. Sourced from immuneACCESS, this table was stored by TCRdb with only in-frame sequences that have V and J called. A share of the clones is absent; for the studies checked, an unresolved V gene accounts for under half, and the remainder has no known explanation. The V and J calls and the clone size are those of that table, but D and trimming were determined from the DNA. The sample yields about 170,000 clones; 84% were counted once. The ten largest clones capture about 2.7% of the sample.

One collaborating source in Seattle enrolled patients during active infection and followed them longitudinally through the course of disease. Each collaborating institution followed its own protocols to collect whole blood in K2EDTA tubes. For TCRbeta analysis, collaborators shipped samples as frozen whole blood, isolated PBMCs, or DNA extracted from either of those sample types. CDR1 and CDR2, looked up from the germline V gene, are MGHRA and YSYEKL. V and J are truncated by 0 bases and 0 bases respectively, leaving an intervening sequence of 8 bases. Measured from the cysteine to the phenylalanine, the CDR3 is 15 residues long. Just CDR3 DNA is preserved here, 45 bases in frame from base 1.

This TCR came from an elderly woman with COVID-19, enrolled during active disease. Sequencing input: peripheral blood. The receptor chain draws on TRBV4-1 and TRBJ1-1, with no D gene named confidently. The DNA sequence is TGCGCCAGCAGCCAAGAAAGCCTAATGAACACTGAAGCTTTCTTT. Protein translation: CASSQESLMNTEAFF.